A single sample gave rise to the 2 T cell receptor beta chains below, sequenced in a study of cytomegalovirus exposure and HLA in healthy donors. PCR employed 60 Vbeta and 13 Jbeta primers. Clones were read by immunoSEQ multiplex PCR, and TCRdb kept only the in-frame ones, dropping some. The sample contains roughly 100,000 clones, more than 70% of which appear only once. Source material: PBMCs. These receptors all stem from a man younger than 30 in good health and CMV-seropositive.

The chain employs TRBV6-5 and TRBJ2-7; D gene unclear. CDR1 and CDR2 from the germline V gene are MNHEY and SVGAGI. The CDR3 sequence is 12 residues long. V was pared by 5 bases and J by 3 bases, with 8 bases between. The CDR3 loop is CASSEMRYEQYF. CDR3 DNA: TGTGCCAGCAGTGAAATGCGCTACGAGCAGTACTTC.

The chain links TRBV6-4 to TRBJ2-3, with D perhaps matching TRBD2 (6 bases). Trimming left V 5 bases short and J 1 base short, with 16 bases between. The CDR3 contains 16 residues. Germline assignment: CDR1 MRHNA and CDR2 SNTAGT. CDR3 in DNA: TGTGCCAGCAGTCCATCCGGGGGTAGCGGCACAGATACGCAGTATTTT. Its protein product is CASSPSGGSGTDTQYF.